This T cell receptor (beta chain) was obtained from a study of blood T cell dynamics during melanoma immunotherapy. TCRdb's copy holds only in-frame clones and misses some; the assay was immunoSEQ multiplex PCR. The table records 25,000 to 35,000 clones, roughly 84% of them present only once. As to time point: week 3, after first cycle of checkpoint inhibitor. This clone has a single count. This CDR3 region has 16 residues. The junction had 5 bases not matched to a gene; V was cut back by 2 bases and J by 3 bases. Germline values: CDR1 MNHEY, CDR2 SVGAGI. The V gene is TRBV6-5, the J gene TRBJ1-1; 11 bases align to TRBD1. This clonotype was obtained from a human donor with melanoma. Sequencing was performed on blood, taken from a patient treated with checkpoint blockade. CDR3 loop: CASSYRGTGGDTEAFF. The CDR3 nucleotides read TGTGCCAGCAGTTACCGAGGGACAGGGGGGGACACTGAAGCTTTCTTT.